The T cell receptor beta chain described here comes from a study of T-cell reconstitution after alpha-beta-depleted transplantation in children. General observations from the study: Reportedly, roughly two months post-transplant, alpha-beta T cells arose from several hundred expanded graft clones.

The CDR3 length is 17 residues. CDR1 and CDR2 from the germline V gene are DFQATT and SNEGSKA (reference sequence). With 1 base removed from V and 0 bases from J, the gap between germline ends came to 18 bases. Turning to this clonotype: Its antigen is as yet unknown.

The TCRbeta library incorporated unique molecular identifiers. TCRdb re-analysed the PCR reads in MiXCR, keeping a single row per CDR3 protein. The sample holds about 830,000 distinct CDR3 sequences; less than 20% are singletons and the top ten take around 5.3%. The TCR sequence derives from a male patient younger than 18 who had a stem cell transplant for acute lymphoblastic leukemia, so the T cells may come from the graft donor. Material: PBMCs, mostly from graft donor cells, obtained 360 days after TCRalphabeta/CD19-depleted stem cell transplant. V usage is TRBV20-1 and J usage is TRBJ1-1; tentative D call: TRBD1 (6 bases). As DNA, the CDR3 is TGCAGTGCTAGAGTTCTGACAGGAGAGGCCATGAACACTGAAGCTTTCTTT. As protein: CSARVLTGEAMNTEAFF.